What follows are 17 T cell receptor beta chains derived from one specimen sequenced in a study of OX40 agonist ivuxolimab in advanced cancers. Repertoires were generated with immunoSEQ multiplex PCR, while TCRdb's copy carries only in-frame clones and drops some. This table holds more than 40,000 clones, 88% found once. The sequencing here drew on CD4+ or CD8+ T cells sorted from blood, taken in a trial of the OX40 agonist ivuxolimab. Receptor source: an adult with an advanced solid tumor such as melanoma, head and neck, liver or kidney cancer.

The gene calls are TRBV7-9 and TRBJ1-5; the D gene is possibly TRBD1 (5 bases). The germline V gene encodes CDR1 SEHNR and CDR2 FQNEAQ (reference sequence). Trimming shortened V by 1 base and J by 0 bases, and 7 bases separated the two germline ends. This CDR3 spans 15 amino acids. CDR3 DNA: TGTGCCAGCAGCTTAGGGGACGGTAGCAATCAGCCCCAGCATTTT. Translating it yields CASSLGDGSNQPQHF. Using reference TRBV7-9 and TRBJ1-5 for the parts outside the CDR3, the full variable domain is DTGVSQNPRHKITKRGQNVTFRCDPISEHNRLYWYRQTLGQGPEFLTYFQNEAQLEKSRLLSDRFSAERPKGSFSTLEIQRTEQGDSAMYLCASSLGDGSNQPQHFGDGTRLSIL.

The J gene is TRBJ1-2, the V gene TRBV7-8; D unresolved. CDR1 and CDR2 (germline): SGHVS, FQNEAQ. There are 12 residues in the CDR3. Trimming took off 5 bases at V and 5 bases at J, with 9 bases between the two ends. CDR3 amino acids: CASSPDGYGYTF. CDR3 bases: TGTGCCAGCAGCCCGGACGGGTATGGCTACACCTTC.

This clone is hyperexpanded within its sample. Other DNA sequences in the sample encode the same CDR3. The chain joins TRBV28 to TRBJ1-6; 7 nucleotides line up with TRBD1. With 2 bases clipped from V and 4 bases from J, the junction kept 2 bases outside the gene matches. The CDR3 is made up of 15 amino acids. CDR1 and CDR2 (germline): MDHEN, SYDVKM. The CDR3 sequence is CASSLGQDYNSPLHF. Written as DNA, the CDR3 is TGTGCCAGCAGTTTAGGACAGGATTATAATTCACCCCTCCACTTT.

J is TRBJ2-3 and V is TRBV2; 8 nucleotides match TRBD2. CDR3 length equals 15 residues. V gave up 0 bases and J gave up 6 bases; unmatched junction bases: 5. The germline V gene has CDR1 SNHLY and CDR2 FYNNEI. CDR3 in amino acids: CASSEAGGGLDTQYF. DNA of the CDR3: TGTGCCAGCAGTGAAGCCGGCGGGGGGTTGGATACGCAGTATTTT.

This chain connects TRBV7-9 to TRBJ2-3, with D unclear. The CDR3 is 12 amino acids. Germline assignment: CDR1 SEHNR and CDR2 FQNEAQ (reference sequence). V dropped 5 bases and J dropped 6 bases, with 9 bases sitting between them. This chain's CDR3 is CASSPGPDTQYF. As DNA, the CDR3 is TGTGCCAGCAGCCCAGGACCGGATACGCAGTATTTT.

This chain uses TRBV7-9 with TRBJ2-3; D is uncertain. V dropped 5 bases and J dropped 1 base, with 4 bases sitting between them. The CDR3 runs 12 residues. CDR1 is SEHNR, CDR2 FQNEAQ, per germline (reference sequence). In nucleotides, the CDR3 is TGTGCCAGCAGCCGGGGCACAGATACGCAGTATTTT. This sequence encodes CASSRGTDTQYF.

The rearrangement joins TRBV18 to TRBJ2-5, with D possibly being TRBD1 or TRBD2 (6 bases each). Per the germline V gene, CDR1 is KGHSH and CDR2 is LQKENI. The CDR3 runs to 16 residues. Trimming took 0 bases from V and 0 from J, leaving 11 bases between them. Written as DNA, the CDR3 is TGTGCCAGCTCACCACCTATGGGGGGCTACCAAGAGACCCAGTACTTC. This translates into CASSPPMGGYQETQYF.

The chain couples TRBV10-2 to TRBJ2-7, with TRBD1 matching over 8 bases. CDR1 and CDR2 (germline): WSHSY, SAAADI. CDR3 length: 13 residues. Trimming removed 6 bases from V and 3 bases from J; junction bases left unmatched: 4. Here the CDR3 DNA reads TGCGCCAGCAGCTCCGGACAGGGCTACGAGCAGTACTTC. Translation gives CASSSGQGYEQYF.

The chain is built from TRBV7-2 and TRBJ1-2; D uncertain. Per the germline V gene, CDR1 is SGHTA and CDR2 is FQGNSA. V was shortened by 0 bases and J by 2 bases, with 7 bases between the two germline ends. The CDR3 covers 14 residues. CDR3 in amino acids: CASSLASGNYGYTF. The CDR3 DNA sequence: TGTGCCAGCAGCTTAGCGAGTGGGAACTATGGCTACACCTTC.

The rearrangement joins TRBV4-3 to TRBJ1-4, with D perhaps matching TRBD1 (6 bases). This CDR3 spans 13 amino acids. V lost 4 bases to trimming and J lost 8 bases, with 11 bases between them. Germline V gene lookup returns CDR1 LGHNA and CDR2 YSLEER. The CDR3: CASSPQGNEKLFF. The CDR3 DNA reads as TGCGCCAGCAGCCCACAGGGTAACGAAAAACTGTTTTTT.

The chain carries TRBV2 and TRBJ2-2; D may be TRBD2 (6 bases). Germline V gene lookup returns CDR1 SNHLY and CDR2 FYNNEI. V lost 5 bases and J lost 8, with 12 bases in between. This CDR3 has 13 amino acids. For the CDR3, the DNA is TGTGCCAGCAGTCTGGGACTGCAAGGGGAGCTGTTTTTT. Its translation: CASSLGLQGELFF.

This clone has a single count. The chain employs TRBV6-1 and TRBJ1-1; the match to TRBD1 covers 9 bases. The CDR3 length is 13 residues. Germline V gene lookup returns CDR1 MNHNS and CDR2 SASEGT. Trimming removed 6 bases from V and 3 bases from J; junction bases left unmatched: 2. As DNA, the CDR3 is TGTGCCAGCAGAAGGACAGGGGACACTGAAGCTTTCTTT. Translating gives CASRRTGDTEAFF.

This clone was observed a single time. Other DNA sequences in this specimen translate into the identical CDR3. The chain links TRBV28 to TRBJ2-1; tentative D call: TRBD1 (6 bases). Trimming stripped 3 bases from V and 9 bases from J, with 6 bases between. Germline CDR1 and CDR2: MDHEN and SYDVKM. CDR3 size: 11 residues. The CDR3 DNA sequence: TGTGCCAGCAGTTTCAGGGGTGAGCAGTTCTTC. Translating gives CASSFRGEQFF. The entire variable domain, with the rest obtained from reference TRBV28 and TRBJ2-1, is as follows: DVKVTQSSRYLVKRTGEKVFLECVQDMDHENMFWYRQDPGLGLRLIYFSYDVKMKEKGDIPEGYSVSREKKERFSLILESASTNQTSMYLCASSFRGEQFFGPGTRLTVL.

The chain uses TRBV1 and TRBJ2-4; whether TRBD2, the table's D call, matches the DNA was not checked. TRBV1 is described as a pseudogene. The CDR3 spans 18 residues. In nucleotides, the CDR3 is TGCACCAGCAGCCTCCCGACTAGCGGGGTTCTAACCAAAAACATTCAGTACTTC. This encodes CTSSLPTSGVLTKNIQYF.

This clone was counted a few times. The J gene is TRBJ2-2, the V gene TRBV27, with 11 bases matching TRBD2. CDR1 is MNHEY, CDR2 SMNVEV, per germline (reference sequence). The CDR3 totals 17 residues. V trimming: 1 base; J trimming: 0 bases; junction bases outside the gene matches: 1. In nucleotides, the CDR3 is TGTGCCAGCAGTTTATTGACTAGCGGGGCGAACACCGGGGAGCTGTTTTTT. This encodes CASSLLTSGANTGELFF.

V and J are TRBV4-1 and TRBJ2-7; 8 bases line up with TRBD2. From germline, CDR1 is MGHRA and CDR2 YSYEKL. J gave up 4 bases and V 2 bases, and 16 bases lay outside the gene matches. The CDR3 sequence is 18 residues long. Here the CDR3 reads CASSQLAEVAGGRYEQYF. In DNA form, the CDR3 reads TGCGCCAGCAGCCAACTGGCTGAAGTCGCGGGGGGCCGTTACGAGCAGTACTTC.

J is TRBJ2-1 and V is TRBV5-5; no clear D. CDR1 and CDR2 from the germline V gene are SGHKS and YYEKEE (reference sequence). Trimming removed 0 bases from V and 0 bases from J, with 7 bases in between. The CDR3 is 15 residues long. The CDR3 loop reads CASSLASVSYNEQFF. CDR3 coding DNA: TGTGCCAGCAGCTTGGCGTCGGTCTCCTACAATGAGCAGTTCTTC.